The rows below give T cell receptor beta chains drawn from one sample of a study of cytomegalovirus exposure and HLA in healthy donors. Profiling relied on immunoSEQ multiplex PCR, and the TCRdb table lists in-frame clones only, not all of them. The sample carries 200,000 to 250,000 clones, over 80% recorded once. Specimen: PBMCs. These TCRs come from a woman between 35 and 50 years old in good health and CMV-seropositive. Each CDR3 is given with its conserved first and last residue. A D gene is named only where the DNA matches it firmly. Rows may omit the clone size; those that give it use once, few, many or a size class.

TRBJ2-2 | 16 | TRBD1 | . | TRBV6-1 | TGTGCCAGCAGTGAACGAGGGGGCGGGAACACCGGGGAGCTGTTTTTT | CASSERGGGNTGELFF
TRBJ1-2 | 12 | . | . | TRBV29-1 | TGCAGCGTTGACGCAGTTGGCCTTGGCTACACCTTC | CSVDAVGLGYTF
TRBJ1-1 | 15 | TRBD1 | . | TRBV5-1 | TGCGCCAGCAGCCGAAGACAGGGGGGGAACACTGAAGCTTTCTTT | CASSRRQGGNTEAFF
TRBJ2-5 | 14 | TRBD2 | . | TRBV9 | TGTGCCAGCAGCGCGGCGGGGGAGGGGGAGACCCAGTACTTC | CASSAAGEGETQYF
TRBJ1-3 | 15 | . | . | TRBV5-1 | TGCGCCAGCAGCCTAGACGGGAGCTCTGGAAACACCATATATTTT | CASSLDGSSGNTIYF
TRBJ1-5 | 12 | . | few | TRBV7-9 | TGTGCCTCAGGGCAAGACAATCAGCCCCAGCATTTT | CASGQDNQPQHF
TRBJ2-1 | 14 | . | . | TRBV13 | TGTGCCAGCCGCTTGAGGGGGGGGAACAATGAGCAGTTCTTC | CASRLRGGNNEQFF
TRBJ1-6 | 15 | . | . | TRBV9 | TGTGCCAGCAGCCCTACTGTGAGGGTTAATTCACCCCTCCACTTT | CASSPTVRVNSPLHF
TRBJ2-3 | 16 | TRBD2 | . | TRBV11-3 | TGTGCCAGCAGCCCAGTAGCGGGAGGACCCACAGATACGCAGTATTTT | CASSPVAGGPTDTQYF
TRBJ2-1 | 16 | TRBD2 | . | TRBV5-1 | TGCGCCAGCAGCTTGACTAGCGGGAGGGCCGGGAATGAGCAGTTCTTC | CASSLTSGRAGNEQFF
TRBJ2-7 | 14 | TRBD2 | . | TRBV29-1 | TGCAGCGTTGAAATGGCGGGGGACTCCTACGAGCAGTACTTC | CSVEMAGDSYEQYF
TRBJ1-1 | 14 | . | . | TRBV9 | TGTGCCAGCAGCCCTACTACTGGCGGCACTGAAGCTTTCTTT | CASSPTTGGTEAFF
TRBJ1-1 | 15 | TRBD1 | . | TRBV19 | TGTGCCAGTAGTATTGTAGTAGGGGGCGCCTCTGAAGCTTTCTTT | CASSIVVGGASEAFF
TRBJ2-5 | 13 | . | . | TRBV2 | TGTGCCAGCAGTGAAGTCCGGGGGGAGACCCAGTACTTC | CASSEVRGETQYF
TRBJ1-1 | 14 | . | few | TRBV7-9 | TGTTCCAGCAGCTTAGTTCAACAGGGCACTGAAGCTTTCTTT | CSSSLVQQGTEAFF
TRBJ1-5 | 17 | . | . | TRBV15 | TGTGCCACCAGCAGAGATAGAGGAACGGGGGGCAATCAGCCCCAGCATTTT | CATSRDRGTGGNQPQHF
TRBJ2-2 | 12 | . | . | TRBV6-5 | TGTGCCAGCAGACGGTGGACCGGGGAGCTGTTTTTT | CASRRWTGELFF
TRBJ2-1 | 15 | TRBD2 | few | TRBV7-2 | TGTGCCAGCAGCTTAAGGACTAGCGGGTACAATGAGCAGTTCTTC | CASSLRTSGYNEQFF
TRBJ1-1 | 14 | . | . | TRBV6-5 | TGTGCCAGTTACCGGGGAACCATGAACACTGAAGCTTTCTTT | CASYRGTMNTEAFF
TRBJ2-6 | 17 | . | few | TRBV5-6 | TGTGCCAGCAGCTTGATCGGGGTGACCTCTGGGGCCAACGTCCTGACTTTC | CASSLIGVTSGANVLTF
TRBJ1-1 | 12 | . | . | TRBV2 | TGTGCCAGCCCAAATGTACGGGGAGAAGCTTTCTTT | CASPNVRGEAFF
TRBJ1-1 | 14 | . | . | TRBV4-1 | TGCGCCAGCAGCCAAGGGCGGGGGAACACTGAAGCTTTCTTT | CASSQGRGNTEAFF
TRBJ2-7 | 15 | TRBD2 | . | TRBV5-8 | TGTGCCGGTAGCCTAGCGGGAGTTCGAGGGTACGAGCAGTACTTC | CAGSLAGVRGYEQYF
TRBJ1-5 | 15 | . | few | TRBV5-4 | TGTGCCAGCACTACGGGCGAGGGTCATTATCAGCCCCAGCATTTT | CASTTGEGHYQPQHF
TRBJ2-7 | 16 | . | . | TRBV12-5 | TGTGCTAGTGGTTTGGTACGTCCAGGGGGGTCCTACGAGCAGTACTTC | CASGLVRPGGSYEQYF
TRBJ1-2 | 16 | . | . | TRBV7-2 | TGTGCCAGCAGCTCCTCGGGGGGTCGGGGTAACTATGGCTACACCTTC | CASSSSGGRGNYGYTF
TRBJ2-3 | 16 | TRBD1 | . | TRBV27 | TGTGCCAGCAGTTTATGGGGGGGACAGGGGCCTAGTACGCAGTATTTT | CASSLWGGQGPSTQYF
TRBJ2-3 | 16 | TRBD2 | . | TRBV29-1 | TGCAGCGTTGAAAAGGCTAGCGGAATGGGCACAGATACGCAGTATTTT | CSVEKASGMGTDTQYF
TRBJ2-7 | 15 | TRBD1 | . | TRBV5-1 | TGCGCCAGCAGCTTGGGGGGGACAGGTTCCTACGAGCAGTACTTC | CASSLGGTGSYEQYF
TRBJ1-5 | 17 | . | . | TRBV6-1 | TGTGCCAGCAGTGACACGCTTCTGTCGGCGGTTAATCAGCCCCAGCATTTT | CASSDTLLSAVNQPQHF
TRBJ2-7 | 13 | TRBD2 | . | TRBV2 | TGTGCCGGGAGGGACCGACTAACCTACGAGCAGTACTTC | CAGRDRLTYEQYF
TRBJ2-7 | 14 | . | . | TRBV11-2 | TGTGCCAGCAGCTTACGGACAGCCGCCTACGAGCAGTACTTC | CASSLRTAAYEQYF
TRBJ2-1 | 13 | . | . | TRBV10-3 | TGTGCCATCAGTGCCTTAGACTCCAATGAGCAGTTCTTC | CAISALDSNEQFF
TRBJ1-3 | 15 | . | . | TRBV6-5 | TGTGCCAGCAGTTACGCAGGGGCATTTGGAAACACCATATATTTT | CASSYAGAFGNTIYF
TRBJ1-5 | 13 | . | . | TRBV19 | TGTGCCAGTAGTACCTCCCGCAATCAGCCCCAGCATTTT | CASSTSRNQPQHF
TRBJ1-6 | 15 | . | once | TRBV4-2 | TGTGCCAGCAGAAAAGGGGCAGGGGATAATTCACCCCTCCACTTT | CASRKGAGDNSPLHF
TRBJ2-5 | 14 | . | . | TRBV7-9 | TGTTCCAGCAGCTCACCCCGCAGACAAGAGACCCAGTACTTC | CSSSSPRRQETQYF
TRBJ2-1 | 15 | TRBD2 | . | TRBV10-3 | TGTGCCATCGCCCCGGGACTAGCGGGAACCAATGAGCAGTTCTTC | CAIAPGLAGTNEQFF
TRBJ1-6 | 13 | . | . | TRBV27 | TGTGCCAGCAGTTTATTGGGCGGGGGGCCCCTCCACTTT | CASSLLGGGPLHF
TRBJ1-6 | 16 | TRBD1 | . | TRBV5-1 | TGCGCCAGCAGCTTAGGGGGACAGGGGGCTCGTTCACCCCTCCACTTT | CASSLGGQGARSPLHF
TRBJ1-5 | 14 | . | . | TRBV7-9 | TGTGCCAGCAGCTTAGGTCAGGGGATCCAGCCCCAGCATTTT | CASSLGQGIQPQHF
TRBJ2-2 | 14 | TRBD2 | . | TRBV7-2 | TGTGCCAGCAGCTCCCGGGGGGAGTCCGGGGAGCTGTTTTTT | CASSSRGESGELFF